This T cell receptor beta chain was recorded in a study of technical replicates of blood from a handful of donors. Assay used: immunoSEQ multiplex PCR; TCRdb lists only in-frame clones, some missing. The data contain fewer than 95,000 clones, about 93% of them singletons. The sample consisted of T cells isolated from PBMCs. The TCR comes from a human donor in good health.

DNA for the CDR3: TGTGCCAGCACCGTGACTAGCGGGATGCTAGTCACAGATACGCAGTATTTT. Amino acids: CASTVTSGMLVTDTQYF. The chain joins TRBV11-3 to TRBJ2-3, with TRBD2 matching over 11 bases. This CDR3 is built from 17 residues. CDR1 SGHNT and CDR2 YENEEA come from the germline V gene. Trimming cost V 7 bases and J 2 bases; bases outside gene matches: 11.